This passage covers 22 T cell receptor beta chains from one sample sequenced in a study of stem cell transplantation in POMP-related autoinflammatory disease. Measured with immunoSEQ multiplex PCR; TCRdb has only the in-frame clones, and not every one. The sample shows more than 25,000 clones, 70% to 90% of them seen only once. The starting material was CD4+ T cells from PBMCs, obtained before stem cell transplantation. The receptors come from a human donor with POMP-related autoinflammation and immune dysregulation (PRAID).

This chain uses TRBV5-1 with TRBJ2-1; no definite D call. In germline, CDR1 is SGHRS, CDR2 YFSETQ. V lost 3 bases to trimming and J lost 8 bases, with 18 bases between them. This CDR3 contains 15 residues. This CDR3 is CASSSGSRLWHEQFF. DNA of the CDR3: TGCGCCAGCAGCTCGGGTTCTCGGTTGTGGCATGAGCAGTTCTTC.

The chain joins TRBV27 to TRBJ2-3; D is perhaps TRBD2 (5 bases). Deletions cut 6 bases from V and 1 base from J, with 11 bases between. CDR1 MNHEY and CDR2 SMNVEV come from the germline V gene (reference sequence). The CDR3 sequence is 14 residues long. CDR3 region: CASRAGLGTDTQYF. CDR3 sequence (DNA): TGTGCCAGCAGGGCGGGCCTCGGCACAGATACGCAGTATTTT.

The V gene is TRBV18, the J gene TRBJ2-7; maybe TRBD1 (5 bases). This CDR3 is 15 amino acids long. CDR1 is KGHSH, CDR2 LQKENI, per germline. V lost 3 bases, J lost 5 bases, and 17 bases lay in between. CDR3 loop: CASSPPLGARHEQYF. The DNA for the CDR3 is TGTGCCAGCTCACCGCCTTTAGGGGCGAGGCACGAGCAGTACTTC.

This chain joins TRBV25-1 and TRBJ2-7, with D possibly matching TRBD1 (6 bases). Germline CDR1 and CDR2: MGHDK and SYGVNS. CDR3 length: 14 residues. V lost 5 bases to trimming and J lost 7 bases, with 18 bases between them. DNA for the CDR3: TGTGCCAGCAGTACCGACAGGTTCCCGCGGGAGCAGTACTTC. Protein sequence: CASSTDRFPREQYF.

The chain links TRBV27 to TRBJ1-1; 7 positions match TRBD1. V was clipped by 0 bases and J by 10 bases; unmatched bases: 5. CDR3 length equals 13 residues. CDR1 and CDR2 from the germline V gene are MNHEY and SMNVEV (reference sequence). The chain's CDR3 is CASSLSGGAGAFF. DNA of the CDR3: TGTGCCAGCAGTTTATCAGGGGGCGCGGGAGCTTTCTTT.

The CDR3 region has the DNA TGTGCCAGCAGCGCGCCAGGGTCCGGGGAGCTGTTTTTT. It specifies CASSAPGSGELFF. The chain employs TRBV7-3 and TRBJ2-2, with D possibly matching TRBD1 (5 bases). Germline CDR1 is SGHTA and CDR2 is FQGTGA. Trimming took 5 bases from V and 6 from J, leaving 10 bases between them. The CDR3 sequence is 13 residues long.

CDR3 sequence: CASSPRAGQGGTYEQYF. CDR3 in DNA: TGTGCCAGCAGCCCGAGAGCCGGACAGGGTGGCACCTACGAGCAGTACTTC. V usage is TRBV9 and J usage is TRBJ2-7; 8 bases match TRBD1. Germline V gene data show CDR1 as SGDLS and CDR2 as YYNGEE. J was trimmed by 2 bases and V by 4 bases; bases with no gene match: 14. CDR3 size: 17 residues. The entire variable domain, with the rest obtained from reference TRBV9 and TRBJ2-7, is as follows: DSGVTQTPKHLITATGQRVTLRCSPRSGDLSVYWYQQSLDQGLQFLIQYYNGEERAKGNILERFSAQQFPDLHSELNLSSLELGDSALYFCASSPRAGQGGTYEQYFGPGTRLTVT.

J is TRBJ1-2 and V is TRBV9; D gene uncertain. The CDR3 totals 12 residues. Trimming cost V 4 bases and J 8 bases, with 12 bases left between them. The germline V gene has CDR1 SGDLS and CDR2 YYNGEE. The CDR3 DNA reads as TGTGCCAGCAGCCCCCTCTTAGGAGGCTACACCTTC. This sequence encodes CASSPLLGGYTF.

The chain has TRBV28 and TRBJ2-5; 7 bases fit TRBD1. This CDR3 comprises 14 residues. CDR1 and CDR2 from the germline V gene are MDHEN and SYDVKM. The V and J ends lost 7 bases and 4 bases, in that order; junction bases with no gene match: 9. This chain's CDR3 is CASNPGQIPETQYF. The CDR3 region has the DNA TGTGCCAGCAATCCGGGACAGATACCAGAGACCCAGTACTTC.

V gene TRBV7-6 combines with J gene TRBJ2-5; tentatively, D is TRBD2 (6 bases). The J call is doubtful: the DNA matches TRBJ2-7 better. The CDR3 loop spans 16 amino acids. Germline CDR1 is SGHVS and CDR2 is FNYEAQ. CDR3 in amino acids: CASSLLSAGPGYEQYF. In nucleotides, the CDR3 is TGTGCCAGCAGCTTACTGTCGGCGGGGCCGGGGTACGAGCAGTACTTC.

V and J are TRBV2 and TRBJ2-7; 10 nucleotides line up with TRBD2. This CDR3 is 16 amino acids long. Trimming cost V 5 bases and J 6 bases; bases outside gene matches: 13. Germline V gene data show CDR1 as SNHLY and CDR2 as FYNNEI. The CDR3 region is CASSLISGRFVVEQYF. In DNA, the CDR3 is TGTGCCAGCAGTCTTATTAGCGGGAGGTTTGTAGTCGAGCAGTACTTC. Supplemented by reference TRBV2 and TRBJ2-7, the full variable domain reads EPEVTQTPSHQVTQMGQEVILRCVPISNHLYFYWYRQILGQKVEFLVSFYNNEISEKSEIFDDQFSVERPDGSNFTLKIRSTKLEDSAMYFCASSLISGRFVVEQYFGPGTRLTVT.

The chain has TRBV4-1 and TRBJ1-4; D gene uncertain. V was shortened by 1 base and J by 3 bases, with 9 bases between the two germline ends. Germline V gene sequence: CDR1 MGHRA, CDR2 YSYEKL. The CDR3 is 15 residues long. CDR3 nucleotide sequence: TGCGCCAGCAGCCAAGTGGACGGGCCTAATGAAAAACTGTTTTTT. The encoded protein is CASSQVDGPNEKLFF.

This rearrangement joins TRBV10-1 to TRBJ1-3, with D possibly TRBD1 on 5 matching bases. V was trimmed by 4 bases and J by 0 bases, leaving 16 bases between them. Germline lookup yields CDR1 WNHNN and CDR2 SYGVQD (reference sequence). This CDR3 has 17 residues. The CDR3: CASSGGLRIFSGNTIYF. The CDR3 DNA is TGCGCCAGCAGTGGGGGGTTACGAATCTTCTCTGGAAACACCATATATTTT.

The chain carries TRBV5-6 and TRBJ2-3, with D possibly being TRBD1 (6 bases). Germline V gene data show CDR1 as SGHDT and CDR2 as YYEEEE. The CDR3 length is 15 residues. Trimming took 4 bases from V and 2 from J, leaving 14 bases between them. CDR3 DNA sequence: TGTGCCAGCAGCCCCGACAGGATTCCCACAGATACGCAGTATTTT. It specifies CASSPDRIPTDTQYF.

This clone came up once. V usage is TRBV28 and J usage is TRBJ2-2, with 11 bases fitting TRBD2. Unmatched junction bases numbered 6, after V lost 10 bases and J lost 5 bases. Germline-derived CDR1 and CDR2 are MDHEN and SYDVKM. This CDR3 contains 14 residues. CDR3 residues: CAIAGTSGTGELFF. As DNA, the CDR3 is TGTGCCATCGCCGGGACTAGCGGTACCGGGGAGCTGTTTTTT.

Written as DNA, the CDR3 is TGTGCCAGCAGTTATAGGAACACTGAAGCTTTCTTT. Translating gives CASSYRNTEAFF. The rearrangement links TRBV6-1 to TRBJ1-1, with D hard to call. The CDR3 extends over 12 amino acids. Looked up from germline, CDR1 is MNHNS and CDR2 is SASEGT. Between the trimmed V and J ends, which lost 5 bases and 1 base, there was a span of 5 bases.

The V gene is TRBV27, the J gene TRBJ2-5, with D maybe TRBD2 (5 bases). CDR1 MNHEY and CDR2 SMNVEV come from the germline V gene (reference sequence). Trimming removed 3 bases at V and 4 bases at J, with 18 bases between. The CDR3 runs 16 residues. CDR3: CASSFGSPFRLETQYF. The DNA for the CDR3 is TGTGCCAGCAGTTTTGGGAGTCCCTTTAGGCTAGAGACCCAGTACTTC.

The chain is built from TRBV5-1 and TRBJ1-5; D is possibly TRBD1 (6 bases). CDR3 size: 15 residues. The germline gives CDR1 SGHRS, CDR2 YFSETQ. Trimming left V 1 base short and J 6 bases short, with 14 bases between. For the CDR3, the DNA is TGCGCCAGCAGCTTGTACCCGGGGGCAGCTCAGCCCCAGCATTTT. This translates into CASSLYPGAAQPQHF. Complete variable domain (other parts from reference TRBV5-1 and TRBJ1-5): KAGVTQTPRYLIKTRGQQVTLSCSPISGHRSVSWYQQTPGQGLQFLFEYFSETQRNKGNFPGRFSGRQFSNSRSEMNVSTLELGDSALYLCASSLYPGAAQPQHFGDGTRLSIL.

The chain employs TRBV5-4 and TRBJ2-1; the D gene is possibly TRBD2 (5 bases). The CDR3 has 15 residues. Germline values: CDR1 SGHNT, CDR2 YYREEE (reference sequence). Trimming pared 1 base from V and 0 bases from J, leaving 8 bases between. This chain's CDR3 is CASSLPAVSYNEQFF. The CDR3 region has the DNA TGTGCCAGCAGCTTGCCAGCGGTCTCCTACAATGAGCAGTTCTTC.

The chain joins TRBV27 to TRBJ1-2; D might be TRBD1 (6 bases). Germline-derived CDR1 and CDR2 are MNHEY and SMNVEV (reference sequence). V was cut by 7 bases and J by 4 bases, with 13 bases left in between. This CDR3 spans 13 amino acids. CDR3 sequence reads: CASMTGGSYGYTF. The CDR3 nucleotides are TGTGCCAGCATGACAGGAGGTTCCTATGGCTACACCTTC.

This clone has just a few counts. DNA of the CDR3: TGTGCCAGCAGCACCGGGACTGCCTTGGAGACCCAGTACTTC. Translating gives CASSTGTALETQYF. The chain has TRBV5-4 and TRBJ2-5; possibly TRBD2 for D (6 bases). Germline V gene sequence: CDR1 SGHNT, CDR2 YYREEE (reference sequence). Trimming pared 4 bases from V and 5 bases from J, leaving 15 bases between. This CDR3 region has 14 residues.

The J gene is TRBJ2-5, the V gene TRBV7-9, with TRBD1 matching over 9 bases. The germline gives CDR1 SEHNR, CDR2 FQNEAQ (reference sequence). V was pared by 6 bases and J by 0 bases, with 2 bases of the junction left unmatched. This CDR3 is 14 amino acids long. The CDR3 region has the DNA TGTGCCAGCAGGGACAGGGGCTACCAAGAGACCCAGTACTTC. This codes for CASRDRGYQETQYF.